The source of this T cell receptor beta chain is a study of blood T cells in healthy people across ages (dated by TCRdb to the mid-2010s). General notes on the study: In model experiments, template switching captured roughly one uniquely barcoded TCR beta cDNA molecule for every two T cells. Using the same blood draw, the study looked at two additional independent replicas of 1 million unique cDNA reads for two donors, one aged 18 to 30 and the other aged 80 or older. Four age groups were formed from the donors: young (average about 15 years), middle-aged (approximately 39), aged (about 68) and long-lived (about 80). Donors of different ages were randomly distributed across sequencing lanes to avoid experimental bias. The study measured age-related changes in TCR beta repertoire diversity using deep sequencing normalized with unique cDNA molecular identifiers. The paper's findings and limits, for the study overall: As age increased, observed TCR beta diversity per million T cells dropped in a roughly linear way, and a significant reduction was already evident by age about 40. Estimates of total diversity based on one million sequenced T cells were regarded as lower bounds and as underestimates. The long-lived group showed more naive CD4+ T cells, fewer expanded clones and increased TCR diversity than the aged group, suggesting age selection. Because profiling used bulk unsorted PBMCs, naive and antigen-experienced compartments could not be compared conclusively. Observed TCR beta diversity correlated strongly with the percentage of naive T cells measured by flow cytometry. Because the CMV infection status of the donors was unknown, age-related changes in expanded clonotypes may potentially have been confounded.

The donors were some 36 Caucasian individuals from Russia, aged roughly 6 to 100 years, who were systemically healthy. Roughly 10 milliliters of peripheral blood were drawn from each donor into EDTA-treated Vacutainer tubes. Ficoll-Paque density-gradient centrifugation was used to isolate PBMCs, with at least 6.5 million per sample. Trizol reagent was used to extract total RNA from the PBMCs, yielding at least 5.5 micrograms per sample. The percentages of naive CD45RAhigh/CD27high T cells were determined by flow cytometry on a PBMC aliquot from every donor. To note about this clonotype: No antigen is known for it. Base-call qualities are not available, and no considerably larger clone is one nucleotide away.

The method was 5' RACE. Sequencing took place on an Illumina HiSeq 2500. A second roughly 6 to 11 cycle PCR used a sample-barcoded 5' primer and a J-beta primer mix. A template-switch 5' adaptor carrying 12 random nucleotides introduced a unique molecular identifier onto each TCR beta cDNA molecule. Each sample yielded at least 2.5 million CDR3-containing paired-end reads. The Mint cDNA synthesis kit, primed by a TRBC-specific oligonucleotide, was used to synthesize first-strand cDNA from all RNA. Following uracil-DNA glycosylase treatment, all cDNA underwent a first 18-cycle PCR with the universal primers M1SS and BC2_uni_R. Processing in the source paper ran as follows. For normalization, 1 million high-quality reads, each with a distinct molecular identifier, were randomly selected from each sample. Instead of being binned into consensus sequences, reads with shared molecular identifiers were discarded. CDR3 identification, clonotype clustering and error correction used MiTCR with a Q25 quality threshold and the strictest error-elimination algorithm. A nonparametric unseen species model with Euler transformation was used to estimate lower-bound total TCR beta diversity. TCRdb took the public reads, trimmed them with fastp at Q25, ran MiXCR for clone calling and kept in-frame beta chains. Rows are unified per CDR3 protein, each entry keeping the most common DNA and genes. It is TCRdb's table, rather than the study itself, that gives the V and J calls and clone size. This sample is represented by about 2 million distinct CDR3 sequences; less than 50% of them were singletons. The top ten constitute 2% to 2.5% of the sample.

CDR1 and CDR2, per the germline V gene, are SGHVS and FQNEAQ. The CDR3, cysteine through phenylalanine, is 14 amino acids long. Kept here is only the CDR3 DNA, which spans 42 bases and is read in frame from base 1. A distance of 12 bases separates the germline ends of V and J, which lose 3 bases and 3 bases respectively. The sequence is built from TRBV7-8 and TRBJ2-7, with the D gene too uncertain to name. The sequence was collected from a woman aged 35 to 49 in good health. The sequencing sample was made of blood. The nucleotide sequence is TGTGCCAGCAGCTTTTCACAGATAAGCTACGAGCAGTACTTC. Translated, this is CASSFSQISYEQYF. Supplemented by the reference TRBV7-8 and TRBJ2-7 proteins around the CDR3, the complete variable domain is GAGVSQSPRYKVAKRGQDVALRCDPISGHVSLFWYQQALGQGPEFLTYFQNEAQLDKSGLPSDRFFAERPEGSVSTLKIQRTQQEDSAVYLCASSFSQISYEQYFGPGTRLTVT.